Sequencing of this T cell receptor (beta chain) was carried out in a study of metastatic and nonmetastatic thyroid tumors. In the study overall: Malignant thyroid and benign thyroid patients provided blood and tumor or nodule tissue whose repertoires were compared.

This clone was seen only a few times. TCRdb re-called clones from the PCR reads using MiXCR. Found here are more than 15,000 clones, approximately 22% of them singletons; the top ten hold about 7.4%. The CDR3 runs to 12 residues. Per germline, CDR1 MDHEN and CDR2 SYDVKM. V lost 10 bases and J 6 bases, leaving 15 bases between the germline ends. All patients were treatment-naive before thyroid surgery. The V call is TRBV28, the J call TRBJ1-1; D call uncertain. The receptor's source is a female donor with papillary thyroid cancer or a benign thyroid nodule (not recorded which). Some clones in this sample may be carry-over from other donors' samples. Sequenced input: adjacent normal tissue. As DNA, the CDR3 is TGTGCCACCCTTGGGAATCTTGCTGAAGCTTTCTTT. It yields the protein CATLGNLAEAFF.